Listed below are T cell receptor beta chains from one sample, sequenced in a study of control samples from healthy donors and cancer patients. Libraries were prepared by immunoSEQ multiplex PCR; TCRdb keeps only in-frame clonotypes and omits some of them. The sample lists tens of thousands of clones; approximately 89% were seen once. Sequencing was carried out using PBMCs. These receptors all stem from a man aged 40-55 years with colorectal cancer. Each CDR3 is given without its conserved first and last residue.

v_call cdr3_length cdr3_aa
TRBV6-2/TRBV6-3 12 ASSIGQVSYEQY
TRBV7-9 10 ASSPGGYEQY
TRBV6-2/TRBV6-3 17 ASSPGTGDSRALTGELF
TRBV12-5 11 ASGLADNQPQH
TRBV5-5 13 ASSSRSDSADTQY
TRBV7-9 16 ASSLEAFLTSEAGELF
TRBV25-1 14 ASSEAPLGDTGKLF
TRBV10-2 15 ASSEFRGKRSDYGYT
TRBV5-1 14 ASSLVAGAPPGELF
TRBV3-1/TRBV3-2 14 ASSQDIGQGGQPQH
TRBV27 15 ASSPLTGGSSYNEQF
TRBV5-1 13 ASSPRGPSTDTQY
TRBV19 14 ASSILWTGTTGELF
TRBV7-9 13 ASSPPVVGKEKLF
TRBV5-4 14 ASSLPSGVSTDTQY
TRBV27 11 ASSQGLRIDQF
TRBV7-9 14 ASSSVEGFVNYGYT